This T cell receptor beta chain was documented in a study of Graves' ophthalmopathy and Graves' hyperthyroidism. This clonotype was seen many times. Its antigen remains unidentified. A junction boundary mismatches the germline segment, possibly from a read error. Participants with hyperthyroidism, aged 18 to 65, were newly diagnosed with under 2 months' duration. Patients with other autoimmune diseases, uncontrolled infections, pregnancy or lactation were excluded. Overall study results and limits: Ophthalmopathy progression prediction by the model yielded a sensitivity of 55% to 71% and a specificity of under 85%.

Germline lookup yields CDR1 SNHLY and CDR2 FYNNEI. The CDR3 is 14 amino acids. Beta-chain TCR CDR3 regions were amplified from RNA transcripts. HTBI-primed first-round RT-PCR preceded second-round multiplex PCR. TCRdb used MiXCR to reprocess the multiplex PCR reads, holding one entry per CDR3 protein. The sample holds about 620,000 distinct CDR3 sequences, roughly 20% seen once. The clonotype was recovered from a woman under 30 with stable Graves' hyperthyroidism. Some clones in this sample may be carry-over from other donors' samples. Sequences were obtained from peripheral blood. The chain links TRBV2 to TRBJ2-7, with 8 bases lining up with TRBD1. The chain's CDR3 is CASREDRGPYEQYF. The CDR3 DNA follows: TGTGCCAGCAGGGAAGACAGGGGTCCCTACGAGCAGTACTTC.